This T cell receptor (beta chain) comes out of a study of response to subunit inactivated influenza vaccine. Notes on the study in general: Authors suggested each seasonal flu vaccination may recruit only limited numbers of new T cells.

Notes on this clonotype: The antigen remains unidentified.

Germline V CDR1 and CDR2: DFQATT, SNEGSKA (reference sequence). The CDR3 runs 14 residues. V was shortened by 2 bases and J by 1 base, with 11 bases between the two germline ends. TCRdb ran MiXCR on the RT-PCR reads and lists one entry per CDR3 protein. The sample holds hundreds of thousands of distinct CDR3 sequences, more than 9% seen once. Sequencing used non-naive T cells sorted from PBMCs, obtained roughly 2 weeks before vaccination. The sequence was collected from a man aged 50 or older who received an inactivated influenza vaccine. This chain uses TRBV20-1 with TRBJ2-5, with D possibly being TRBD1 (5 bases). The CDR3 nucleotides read TGCAGTGCTAGATCTACAGGCGGCCAAGAGACCCAGTACTTC. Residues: CSARSTGGQETQYF.